Given below is one TCR beta chain in context. Its antigen is as yet unknown. Germline CDR1 and CDR2: SGHTA and FQGTGA. The CDR3 has 12 residues. V was trimmed by 2 bases and J by 8 bases, leaving 7 bases between them. This sample was included in a study of OX40 agonist ivuxolimab in advanced cancers. The overall study: All patients had ivuxolimab intravenously every 2 weeks at 0.01 to 10 mg/kg. Previous treatment with anti-PD-1, anti-PD-L1 or anti-CTLA-4 therapy was allowed; less than 45% had received some.

Method: immunoSEQ multiplex PCR; TCRdb's copy keeps in-frame clones and lacks some. This table holds around 13,000 clones, 75% to 85% found once. The study, taken as a whole, reports: Some nonresponders also had low normalized T-cell clonal expansion. At doses 0.1 to 3.0 mg/kg, CD4+ and CD8+ clones expanded.

This TCR came from an adult with an advanced solid tumor such as melanoma, head and neck, liver or kidney cancer. The chain employs TRBV7-3 and TRBJ2-1, with no clear D. Here the sequenced sample was CD4+ or CD8+ T cells sorted from blood, taken in a trial of the OX40 agonist ivuxolimab. CDR3 loop: CASSLELDEQFF. CDR3 nucleotides: TGTGCCAGCAGCTTAGAACTGGATGAGCAGTTCTTC. The variable domain in full, completed from reference TRBV7-3 and TRBJ2-1, reads GAGVSQTPSNKVTEKGKYVELRCDPISGHTALYWYRQSLGQGPEFLIYFQGTGAADDSGLPNDRFFAVRPEGSVSTLKIQRTERGDSAVYLCASSLELDEQFFGPGTRLTVL.